This passage covers 26 T cell receptor beta chains from one sample sequenced in a study of cytomegalovirus exposure and HLA in healthy donors (dated by TCRdb to 2017 to 2019). Libraries were made using the immunoSEQ multiplex PCR assay. The source is immuneACCESS, and TCRdb retained only in-frame sequences with V and J called. Part of the clones is not carried over; for the studies checked, unresolved V genes explain less than half of this, and the remainder is unexplained. This sample lists tens of thousands of clones; approximately 90% were detected once. The ten largest clones take up about 1.2% of the sample. The specimen was PBMCs. Source of these receptors: a woman aged 18-35 years in good health and CMV-seronegative.

This clone has only a few counts. This chain uses TRBV28 with TRBJ1-2; 7 bases are a match to TRBD1. Germline-derived CDR1 and CDR2 are MDHEN and SYDVKM. This CDR3 has 14 residues. V shed 6 bases, J shed 3 bases, and the junction held 7 bases outside the gene matches. The CDR3, as DNA: TGTGCCAGCAGCCTTCAGGGGGTTCACTATGGCTACACCTTC. It yields the protein CASSLQGVHYGYTF.

This sequence joins TRBV18 and TRBJ1-3; no reliable D call. The V end lost 11 bases, the J end lost 4 bases, and 12 bases lay between the germline ends. The CDR3 consists of 12 residues. Germline values: CDR1 KGHSH, CDR2 LQKENI. For the CDR3, the DNA is TGTGCCGCGAGGGAATCCGGAAACACCATATATTTT. Amino acids: CAARESGNTIYF.

This clone was recorded only once. V is TRBV7-9 and J is TRBJ2-7, with D possibly being TRBD1 (6 bases). Germline lookup yields CDR1 SEHNR and CDR2 FQNEAQ (reference sequence). V lost 9 bases and J lost 0, with 15 bases in between. This CDR3 has 14 amino acids. The CDR3 loop is CASSRDISSYEQYF. The CDR3 bases are TGTGCCAGTTCCCGGGACATTAGCTCCTACGAGCAGTACTTC.

The chain recombines TRBV7-3 with TRBJ2-5; 7 positions agree with TRBD2. Germline V lookup: CDR1 SGHTA, CDR2 FQGTGA. This CDR3 has 15 amino acids. With V trimmed by 5 bases and J by 9 bases, 15 bases remained unmatched. The CDR3 DNA reads as TGTGCCAGCAGCCAAATACCGGGACTACAAGCGGCCCAGTACTTC. It encodes CASSQIPGLQAAQYF.

This chain uses TRBV15 with TRBJ1-1; the D gene is possibly TRBD1 (5 bases). Deletions cut 0 bases from V and 5 bases from J, with 10 bases between. The CDR3 consists of 14 residues. Germline CDR1 and CDR2: LNHNV and YYDKDF (reference sequence). As DNA, the CDR3 is TGTGCCACCAGCAGAGATAAGGGGAGGACTGAAGCTTTCTTT. As protein: CATSRDKGRTEAFF.

This chain joins TRBV4-1 and TRBJ1-2; D not certain. Trimming left V 0 bases short and J 5 bases short, with 10 bases between. The germline CDR1 and CDR2 sequences are MGHRA and YSYEKL. The CDR3 extends over 14 amino acids. The CDR3 spells CASSQEGQAYGYTF. The CDR3 bases are TGCGCCAGCAGCCAAGAGGGTCAGGCGTATGGCTACACCTTC.

V gene TRBV5-6 combines with J gene TRBJ2-7; possible D gene TRBD2, 6 bases. The V end lost 2 bases, the J end lost 2 bases, and 11 bases lay between the germline ends. The germline CDR1 and CDR2 sequences are SGHDT and YYEEEE. There are 14 residues in the CDR3. The CDR3 bases are TGTGCCAGCAGCTTCGCACCGGGGGCCTACGAGCAGTACTTC. This sequence encodes CASSFAPGAYEQYF.

The V gene is TRBV12-5, the J gene TRBJ1-1; no definite D call. The CDR3 contains 11 residues. Germline loops: CDR1 LGHNT, CDR2 FRNRAP. V lost 7 bases to trimming and J lost 1 base, with 4 bases between them. The CDR3 here is CASAKNTEAFF. The CDR3 coding sequence is TGTGCTAGTGCTAAGAACACTGAAGCTTTCTTT.

The CDR3, as DNA: TGTGCCAGCAGTCCCCGCGGGATCGATACGCAGTATTTT. Translating gives CASSPRGIDTQYF. The chain links TRBV6-1 to TRBJ2-3; perhaps TRBD2 as D (6 bases). The CDR3 consists of 13 residues. Germline CDR1 and CDR2: MNHNS and SASEGT. V was trimmed by 5 bases and J by 6 bases, leaving 12 bases between them.

The V gene is TRBV28, the J gene TRBJ1-1; no definite D call. The V and J ends lost 4 bases and 4 bases respectively, with 16 bases between them. Germline lookup yields CDR1 MDHEN and CDR2 SYDVKM. The CDR3 contains 15 residues. CDR3 region: CASSSDPRGFTEAFF. In DNA form, the CDR3 reads TGTGCCAGCAGTTCTGACCCACGAGGTTTCACTGAAGCTTTCTTT.

This rearrangement joins TRBV15 to TRBJ1-1; 9 bases are shared with TRBD1. The CDR3 totals 15 residues. V shed 1 base, J shed 3 bases, and the junction held 3 bases outside the gene matches. Per germline, CDR1 LNHNV and CDR2 YYDKDF (reference sequence). CDR3 sequence (DNA): TGTGCCACCAGCAGAGGCGGGACAGGGCACACTGAAGCTTTCTTT. Its protein product is CATSRGGTGHTEAFF. The full variable domain, with the rest looked up from reference TRBV15 and TRBJ1-1, is DAMVIQNPRYQVTQFGKPVTLSCSQTLNHNVMYWYQQKSSQAPKLLFHYYDKDFNNEADTPDNFQSRRPNTSFCFLDIRSPGLGDTAMYLCATSRGGTGHTEAFFGQGTRLTVV.

This clone was observed once. CDR3 residues: CASSLRADGDEKLFF. The CDR3 region has the DNA TGTGCCAGCAGCCTACGGGCGGACGGGGATGAAAAACTGTTTTTT. The rearrangement links TRBV27 to TRBJ1-4; D is ambiguous. Germline-derived CDR1 and CDR2 are MNHEY and SMNVEV (reference sequence). V gave up 6 bases and J gave up 6 bases, with 17 bases separating them. This CDR3 has 15 amino acids.

CDR3 bases: TGCAGCGTTTGGGGGGGCGAAAACTATGGCTACACCTTC. Amino acids: CSVWGGENYGYTF. The genes are TRBV29-1 and TRBJ1-2; possibly TRBD1 for D (6 bases). CDR1 is SQVTM and CDR2 is ANQGSEA in the germline V gene. V was shortened by 5 bases and J by 2 bases, with 12 bases between the two germline ends. The CDR3 consists of 13 residues.

V and J are TRBV19 and TRBJ2-1; 12 bases map to TRBD1. Germline CDR1 LNHDA, CDR2 SQIVND (reference sequence). CDR3 size: 17 residues. V trimming: 6 bases; J trimming: 7 bases; junction bases outside the gene matches: 13. The DNA for the CDR3 is TGTGCCAGTAGGACGGGGACAGGGGGCGCGAGGGGGAATGAGCAGTTCTTC. Protein product: CASRTGTGGARGNEQFF.

J is TRBJ2-5 and V is TRBV7-6, with D possibly TRBD1 on 6 matching bases. The CDR3 extends over 15 amino acids. Looked up from germline, CDR1 is SGHVS and CDR2 is FNYEAQ. Trimming took 2 bases from V and 2 from J, leaving 12 bases between them. The CDR3 loop reads CASSLSLGGQETQYF. The CDR3 DNA reads as TGTGCCAGCAGCTTAAGTTTAGGGGGTCAAGAGACCCAGTACTTC.

V is TRBV15 and J is TRBJ2-2; TRBD2 aligns across 7 bases. Unmatched junction bases numbered 5, after V lost 6 bases and J lost 4 bases. The CDR3 runs to 14 residues. Germline V gene sequence: CDR1 LNHNV, CDR2 YYDKDF (reference sequence). The CDR3 DNA sequence: TGTGCCACCAGGGGAGGGATGAGCACCGGGGAGCTGTTTTTT. Amino acids: CATRGGMSTGELFF.

The chain uses TRBV12-2 and TRBJ2-7; the table calls TRBD2, which could not be checked here. TRBV12-2 is tagged as a pseudogene. The CDR3 sequence is 16 residues long. The CDR3 loop reads CASRLPKTSGTNEQYF. The CDR3 DNA sequence: TGTGCAAGTCGCTTACCTAAGACTAGCGGGACTAACGAGCAGTACTTC.

The genes are TRBV11-1 and TRBJ1-6; the match to TRBD1 covers 7 bases. The V and J ends lost 6 bases and 9 bases, in that order; junction bases with no gene match: 11. The CDR3 totals 15 residues. From germline, CDR1 is SGHAT and CDR2 FQDESV (reference sequence). CDR3 region: CASSPTDRAGSPLHF. The CDR3 DNA reads as TGTGCCAGCAGTCCGACTGACAGGGCGGGTTCACCCCTCCACTTT.

The chain links TRBV5-4 to TRBJ2-7; D is perhaps TRBD2 (5 bases). V was shortened by 4 bases and J by 3 bases, with 14 bases between the two germline ends. Germline CDR1 and CDR2: SGHNT and YYREEE (reference sequence). CDR3 size: 14 residues. CDR3 residues: CASSQGGQVYEQYF. The CDR3, as DNA: TGTGCCAGCAGCCAAGGCGGGCAGGTCTACGAGCAGTACTTC.

This rearrangement joins TRBV28 to TRBJ2-7, with TRBD1 matching 7 bases. This CDR3 has 13 residues. Trimming took 8 bases from V and 1 from J; bases not matched to a gene: 5. Germline values: CDR1 MDHEN, CDR2 SYDVKM. The DNA of the CDR3 is TGTGCCAGCCTTGACAGGGATTCCTACGAGCAGTACTTC. It is translated as CASLDRDSYEQYF.

This chain connects TRBV7-9 to TRBJ1-2; D gene uncertain. The CDR3 contains 12 residues. The germline V and J ends were trimmed by 1 base and 4 bases, with 4 bases remaining between them. Germline V gives CDR1 SEHNR, CDR2 FQNEAQ (reference sequence). CDR3 sequence: CASSLEPYGYTF. CDR3 coding DNA: TGTGCCAGCAGCTTAGAGCCCTATGGCTACACCTTC. The variable domain in full, completed from reference TRBV7-9 and TRBJ1-2, reads DTGVSQNPRHKITKRGQNVTFRCDPISEHNRLYWYRQTLGQGPEFLTYFQNEAQLEKSRLLSDRFSAERPKGSFSTLEIQRTEQGDSAMYLCASSLEPYGYTFGSGTRLTVV.

V is TRBV5-6 and J is TRBJ1-6, with D possibly TRBD1 on 6 matching bases. The CDR3 length is 16 residues. CDR1 SGHDT and CDR2 YYEEEE come from the germline V gene. V dropped 1 base and J dropped 7 bases, with 15 bases sitting between them. CDR3 DNA sequence: TGTGCCAGCAGCTTGACGTTAACAGGGCGAAATTCACCCCTCCACTTT. Encoded protein: CASSLTLTGRNSPLHF.

V and J are TRBV7-2 and TRBJ2-7; TRBD2 matches at 10 bases. CDR1 and CDR2 from the germline V gene are SGHTA and FQGNSA. With V trimmed by 4 bases and J by 12 bases, 12 bases remained unmatched. CDR3 length equals 14 residues. The CDR3 spells CASSSGTSEPGRYF. CDR3 DNA sequence: TGTGCCAGCAGCTCCGGGACTAGCGAACCCGGCCGGTACTTC.

This chain links TRBV27 with TRBJ1-5; perhaps TRBD1 as D (5 bases). The CDR3 has 15 residues. In germline, CDR1 is MNHEY, CDR2 SMNVEV (reference sequence). Trimming removed 6 bases at V and 2 bases at J, with 14 bases between. DNA of the CDR3: TGTGCCAGCAGCCCTTTACAGGTTGGCAATCAGCCCCAGCATTTT. The encoded protein is CASSPLQVGNQPQHF.

The rearrangement joins TRBV10-3 to TRBJ1-4; D may be TRBD1 (5 bases). V gave up 6 bases and J gave up 0 bases, with 11 bases separating them. Looked up from germline, CDR1 is ENHRY and CDR2 is SYGVKD. The CDR3 totals 15 residues. Here the CDR3 DNA reads TGTGCCATCAGGGCGACAGACGCAACTAATGAAAAACTGTTTTTT. Residues: CAIRATDATNEKLFF.

V and J are TRBV18 and TRBJ1-4; D is undetermined. The V and J ends lost 4 bases and 3 bases respectively, with 15 bases between them. CDR3 length equals 16 residues. From germline, CDR1 is KGHSH and CDR2 LQKENI. The CDR3 DNA follows: TGTGCCAGCTCACGAAACCAGTACACCCCTAATGAAAAACTGTTTTTT. Its translation: CASSRNQYTPNEKLFF.